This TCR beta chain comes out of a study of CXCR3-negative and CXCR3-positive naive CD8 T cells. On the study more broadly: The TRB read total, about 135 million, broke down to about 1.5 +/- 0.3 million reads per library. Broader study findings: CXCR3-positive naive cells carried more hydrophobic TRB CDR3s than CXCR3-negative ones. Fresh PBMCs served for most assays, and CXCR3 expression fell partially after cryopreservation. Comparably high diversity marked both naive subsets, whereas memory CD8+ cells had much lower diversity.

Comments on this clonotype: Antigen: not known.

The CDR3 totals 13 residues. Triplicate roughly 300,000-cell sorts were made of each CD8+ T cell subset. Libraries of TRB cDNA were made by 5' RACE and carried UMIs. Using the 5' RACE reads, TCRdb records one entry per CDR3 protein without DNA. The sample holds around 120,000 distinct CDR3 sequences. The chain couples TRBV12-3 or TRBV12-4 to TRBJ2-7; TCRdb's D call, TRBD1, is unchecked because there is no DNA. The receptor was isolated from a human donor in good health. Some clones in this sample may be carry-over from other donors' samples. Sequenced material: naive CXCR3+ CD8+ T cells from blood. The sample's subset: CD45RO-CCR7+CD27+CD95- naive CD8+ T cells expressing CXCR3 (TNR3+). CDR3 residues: CASSFLRGFEQYF.